This T cell receptor beta chain was captured by sequencing in a study of blood T cells in healthy people across ages. General observations from the study: It was not possible, with unsorted PBMCs, to conclusively compare naive and antigen-experienced cells.

The ends lost 4 bases at V and 2 bases at J; junction bases unmatched: 7. The CDR3 contains 15 residues. Germline assignment: CDR1 SGHAT and CDR2 FQNNGV. In the case of this clonotype: The antigen is undetermined.

The second PCR ran about 6 to 11 cycles with a sample-barcoded 5' primer and J-beta primers. MiXCR, run by TCRdb on the 5' RACE reads, gives a single entry per CDR3 protein. In the table there are about 1.8 million distinct CDR3 sequences, roughly 49% of which are singletons. Sequencing was done on a sample of blood. The chain is built from TRBV11-2 and TRBJ2-7; 8 nucleotides match TRBD1. This TCR derives from a middle-aged woman in good health. This CDR3 is CASSSRDRWPYEQYF. Here the CDR3 DNA reads TGTGCCAGCAGCTCCCGGGACAGGTGGCCCTACGAGCAGTACTTC.